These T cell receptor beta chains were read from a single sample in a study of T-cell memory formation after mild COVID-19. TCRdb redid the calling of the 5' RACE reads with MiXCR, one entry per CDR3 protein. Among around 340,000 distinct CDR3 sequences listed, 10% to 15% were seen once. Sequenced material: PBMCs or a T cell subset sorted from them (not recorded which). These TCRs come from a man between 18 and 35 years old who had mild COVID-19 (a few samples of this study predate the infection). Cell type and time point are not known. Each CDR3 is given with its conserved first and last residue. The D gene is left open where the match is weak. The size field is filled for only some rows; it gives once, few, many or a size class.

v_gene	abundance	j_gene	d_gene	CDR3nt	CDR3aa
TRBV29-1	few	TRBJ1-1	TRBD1	TGCAGCGTTGGCCAGACAGGGGGCTTCACTGAAGCTTTCTTT	CSVGQTGGFTEAFF
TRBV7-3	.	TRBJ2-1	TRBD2	TGTGCCAGCAGCGCCCAGGGGACTAGCGGGGGGGTATTCTTC	CASSAQGTSGGVFF
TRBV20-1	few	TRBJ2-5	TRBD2	TGCAGTGGCACACTAGCGGGGGACGGGACCCAGTACTTC	CSGTLAGDGTQYF
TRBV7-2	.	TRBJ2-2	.	TGTGCCAGCAGTCAGCGGAGCCCGAACACCGGGGAGCTGTTTTTT	CASSQRSPNTGELFF
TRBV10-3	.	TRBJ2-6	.	TGTGCCATCAGTGACCCCGGCTCTGGGGCCAACGTCCTGACTTTC	CAISDPGSGANVLTF
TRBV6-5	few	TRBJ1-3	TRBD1	TGTGCCAGCAGAGGACAGGGAGTGGGAAACACCATATATTTT	CASRGQGVGNTIYF
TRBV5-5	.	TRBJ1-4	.	TGTGCCAGCAGCTCCTCGGACAGTTATGAAAAACTGTTTTTT	CASSSSDSYEKLFF
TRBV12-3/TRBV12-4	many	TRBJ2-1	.	TGTGCCAGCAGTCGGGGGCCAGGGAATGAGCAGTTCTTC	CASSRGPGNEQFF
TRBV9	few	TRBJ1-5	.	TGTGCCAGCAGCCCCAAGGGACTGCCGAATCAGCCCCAGCATTTT	CASSPKGLPNQPQHF
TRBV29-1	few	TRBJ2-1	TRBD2	TGCAGCGTCAACACCCCGGGACTAGCCAATGAGCAGTTCTTC	CSVNTPGLANEQFF
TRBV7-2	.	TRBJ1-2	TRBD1	TGTGCCAGCAGGAGCAGGCAGGGGGCTAACTATGGCTACACCTTC	CASRSRQGANYGYTF
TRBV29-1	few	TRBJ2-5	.	TGCAGCGTTGCCGCCGCGGGGAGGCCTGGGGCGGAGACCCAGTACTTC	CSVAAAGRPGAETQYF
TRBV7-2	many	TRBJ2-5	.	TGTGCCAGCAGCTTATGGAGGGGAGAGACCCAGTACTTC	CASSLWRGETQYF
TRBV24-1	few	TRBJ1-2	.	TGTGCCACCAGTGACCGGGCCGCAGGGAGCTCCTATGGCTACACCTTC	CATSDRAAGSSYGYTF
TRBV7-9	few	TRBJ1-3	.	TGTGCCAGCAGCCCTCAGGGAGGTTTCTCTGGAAACACCATATATTTT	CASSPQGGFSGNTIYF
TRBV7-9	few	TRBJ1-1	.	TGTGCCAGCGGTATTTCTGAAGCTTTCTTT	CASGISEAFF
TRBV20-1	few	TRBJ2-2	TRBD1	TGCAGCCGGGACAGGTCAAACACCGGGGAGCTGTTTTTT	CSRDRSNTGELFF
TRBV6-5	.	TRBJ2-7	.	TGTGCCAGCAGTTACGGCACTTCCTACGAGCAGTACTTC	CASSYGTSYEQYF
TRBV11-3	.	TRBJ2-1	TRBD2	TGTGCCAGCAGCTTAGTTCCGGGACTATACAATGAGCAGTTCTTC	CASSLVPGLYNEQFF
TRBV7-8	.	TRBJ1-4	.	TGTGCCAGCAGAACGAGCACAGGGACTAATGAAAAACTGTTTTTT	CASRTSTGTNEKLFF
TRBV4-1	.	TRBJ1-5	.	TGCGCCAGCAGCCAAGAAGTCCCGCAGGGTGCGCAGCCCCAGCATTTT	CASSQEVPQGAQPQHF
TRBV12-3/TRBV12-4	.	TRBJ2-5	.	TGTGCCAGCAGTTTAGGGGCTAGCGTACAAGAGACCCAGTACTTC	CASSLGASVQETQYF